This T cell receptor (beta chain) was captured in a study of early stage breast cancer tumors. Trimming stripped 0 bases from V and 7 bases from J, with 16 bases between. Germline CDR1 is MGHRA and CDR2 is YSYEKL. The CDR3 consists of 16 residues. Regarding this clone: Its matching antigen is unknown.

TCRdb's copy holds only in-frame clones and misses some; the assay was immunoSEQ multiplex PCR. This repertoire shows 45,000 to 65,000 clones, around 80% found once; its top ten account for around 3.6%. Study-level points and caveats: Most shared enriched TCRB sequences were commonly generated ones. Functional markers like CD4, CD8 and FOXP3 were missed in bulk sequencing. Compared with adjacent normal breast, tumors showed approximately 2.5-fold denser, more clonal T cells.

Material: blood. This clonotype was sampled from a person aged 35-50 years with breast cancer. The chain is built from TRBV4-1 and TRBJ2-1; D might be TRBD2 (5 bases). CDR3 sequence: CASSQDEIPWRNEQFF. CDR3 nucleotides: TGCGCCAGCAGCCAAGATGAGATCCCCTGGAGGAATGAGCAGTTCTTC.